The entry below gives a single T cell receptor (beta chain) sequence along with its context. This record comes from a study of blood T cell repertoires in COVID-19. Across the whole study: The analysed material was cDNA or gDNA that came from T cells, B-cell-depleted T cells, or PBMCs.

J gave up 6 bases and V 7 bases, and 5 bases lay outside the gene matches. Germline-derived CDR1 and CDR2 are SEHNR and FQNEAQ (reference sequence). The CDR3 is made up of 15 amino acids. Cohort placement rested on clinical history that participants reported themselves. Original methodology: It was from reference gene primer amplification that nucleated cell counts were estimated. Assay used: immunoSEQ multiplex PCR; TCRdb lists only in-frame clones, some missing. V, J and clone size were drawn from that table, and D and trimming were deduced from the DNA. This repertoire shows fewer than 250,000 clones, over 75% found once; its top ten account for approximately 7.4%.

The TCR was taken from a woman aged 40 to 50 with acute COVID-19. V gene TRBV7-9 combines with J gene TRBJ2-1; 14 positions match TRBD2. The sample was PBMCs or T cells enriched from blood (not recorded which). DNA for the CDR3: TGTGCCAGCATCCCGACTAGCGGGAGGGCCAATGAGCAGTTCTTC. It yields the protein CASIPTSGRANEQFF.